A single sample is the source of the 19 T cell receptor beta chains below, sequenced in a study of T cell repertoires in cytomegalovirus infection. These TCRs' antigens remain unknown. TCRdb re-derived calls from the reads in MiXCR, one entry per CDR3 protein. The sample has about 900,000 distinct CDR3 sequences, about 33% seen once; the top ten hold about an eighth. This specimen consisted of cultured CD8+ T cells from PBMCs, obtained from culture after CMV antigen stimulation. All receptors come from a human donor in good health (CMV status not recorded). Some clones in this sample may be carry-over from other donors' samples.

This clonotype has ten or more counts. V usage is TRBV28 and J usage is TRBJ1-5; D not certain. This CDR3 spans 15 amino acids. The V end was cut by 4 bases, the J end by 6 bases, with 16 bases between. CDR1 and CDR2 from the germline V gene are MDHEN and SYDVKM. CDR3 DNA sequence: TGTGCCAGCAGTTCGGACTACTCCCCGAGTCAGCCCCAGCATTTT. Encoded protein: CASSSDYSPSQPQHF.

This clonotype was found a few times. V is TRBV14 and J is TRBJ1-4; TRBD1 might be the D (5 bases). This CDR3 has 14 residues. The V and J ends lost 0 bases and 8 bases respectively, with 10 bases between them. CDR1 and CDR2 (germline): SGHDN, FVKESK. The CDR3 DNA reads as TGTGCCAGCAGCCAAGATGGAGGGGACGAAAAACTGTTTTTT. This encodes CASSQDGGDEKLFF.

This chain joins TRBV14 and TRBJ2-1; D perhaps matches TRBD2 (6 bases). Deletions cut 0 bases from V and 2 bases from J, with 20 bases between. The germline gives CDR1 SGHDN, CDR2 FVKESK. CDR3 length: 19 residues. The CDR3 loop is CASSQDFNWGGGPYNEQFF. The CDR3 DNA reads TGTGCCAGCAGCCAAGATTTCAATTGGGGCGGAGGGCCCTACAATGAGCAGTTCTTC.

This clonotype was found many times. The chain couples TRBV7-2 to TRBJ2-7; 7 bases map to TRBD1. The CDR3 sequence is 13 residues long. Germline lookup yields CDR1 SGHTA and CDR2 FQGNSA. V gave up 5 bases and J gave up 3 bases; unmatched junction bases: 4. The chain's CDR3 is CASSARDSYEQYV. The DNA for the CDR3 is TGTGCCAGCAGCGCACGGGACAGCTACGAGCAGTACGTC.

This clonotype occurred a few times. The chain combines TRBV2 with TRBJ2-7; D ambiguous. Per the germline V gene, CDR1 is SNHLY and CDR2 is FYNNEI. This CDR3 contains 15 residues. V dropped 6 bases and J dropped 3 bases, with 18 bases sitting between them. CDR3 sequence: CASSPDGPVLYEQYF. Here the CDR3 DNA reads TGTGCCAGCAGCCCGGACGGGCCTGTTCTCTACGAGCAGTACTTC. The full variable domain, in which reference TRBV2 and TRBJ2-7 provide the parts outside the CDR3, is EPEVTQTPSHQVTQMGQEVILRCVPISNHLYFYWYRQILGQKVEFLVSFYNNEISEKSEIFDDQFSVERPDGSNFTLKIRSTKLEDSAMYFCASSPDGPVLYEQYFGPGTRLTVT.

This clonotype has a handful of counts. The chain recombines TRBV6-2 or TRBV6-3 with TRBJ2-5; 7 nucleotides match TRBD2. J gave up 3 bases and V 7 bases, and 5 bases lay outside the gene matches. CDR1 and CDR2 from the germline V gene are MNHEY and SVGEGT. This CDR3 has 13 residues. The CDR3 region is CASTPLAEETQYF. In DNA form, the CDR3 reads TGTGCCAGCACCCCTCTAGCGGAAGAGACCCAGTACTTC.

This clonotype was detected only a few times. The chain couples TRBV4-1 to TRBJ2-2; D unresolved. Trimming removed 4 bases from V and 3 bases from J, with 9 bases in between. The V gene's germline CDR1 is MGHRA and CDR2 YSYEKL. This CDR3 is built from 14 residues. The CDR3: CASSPLRDTGELFF. CDR3 sequence (DNA): TGCGCCAGCAGCCCCCTTCGGGACACCGGGGAGCTGTTTTTT.

The chain has TRBV27 and TRBJ2-2, with a tentative D call TRBD1 (5 bases). The ends were cut back, 3 bases at V and 0 bases at J, with 17 bases in the middle. This CDR3 is built from 18 residues. Germline CDR1 is MNHEY and CDR2 is SMNVEV (reference sequence). DNA of the CDR3: TGTGCCAGCAGTTTCCAGGGTTTCGAATCCCCGAACACCGGGGAGCTGTTTTTT. The encoded protein is CASSFQGFESPNTGELFF.

The chain is built from TRBV4-2 and TRBJ2-3; TRBD2 matches at 8 bases. V lost 0 bases, J lost 2 bases, and 4 bases stayed unmatched. Germline CDR1 is LGHNA and CDR2 is YNFKEQ. The length of the CDR3 is 16 residues. The CDR3 here is CASSQEAGGNTDTQYF. The CDR3 region has the DNA TGTGCCAGCAGCCAAGAGGCGGGGGGCAACACAGATACGCAGTATTTT.

The chain employs TRBV18 and TRBJ1-2; no clear D gene. Germline assignment: CDR1 KGHSH and CDR2 LQKENI. The CDR3 runs 14 residues. V was clipped by 0 bases and J by 4 bases, with 9 bases between them. As DNA, the CDR3 is TGTGCCAGCTCACCACCTGCCGGGGTCTATGGCTACACCTTC. Encoded protein: CASSPPAGVYGYTF.

This clonotype was counted between two and nine times. V gene TRBV6-1 combines with J gene TRBJ2-7, with TRBD2 identical over 13 bases. This CDR3 is 20 amino acids long. J gave up 1 base and V 6 bases, and 18 bases lay outside the gene matches. Germline V gives CDR1 MNHNS, CDR2 SASEGT. The CDR3 nucleotides read TGTGCCAGCAGGAAATCCGGCTTCTTGACTAGCGGGGGGAGATCCTACGAGCAGTACTTC. This codes for CASRKSGFLTSGGRSYEQYF.

This clonotype has more than one count but fewer than ten. This chain uses TRBV14 with TRBJ1-2, with 7 bases lining up with TRBD1. The V segment lost 2 bases and the J segment 0 bases; nucleotides outside the gene matches: 15. The V gene's germline CDR1 is SGHDN and CDR2 FVKESK. CDR3 length equals 19 residues. CDR3 residues: CASSQSGGEEYRTNYGYTF. The CDR3 DNA sequence: TGTGCCAGCAGCCAATCAGGGGGAGAGGAATATCGGACTAACTATGGCTACACCTTC.

A few counts support this clonotype. The chain combines TRBV6-5 with TRBJ1-3, with a tentative D call TRBD1 (6 bases). CDR1 and CDR2 from the germline V gene are MNHEY and SVGAGI. With 6 bases removed from V and 4 bases from J, the gap between germline ends came to 16 bases. The CDR3 extends over 15 amino acids. CDR3 in amino acids: CASSIDRFLGNTIYF. The CDR3 bases are TGTGCCAGCAGCATAGACAGGTTCCTCGGAAACACCATATATTTT.

The count of this clonotype is one. The chain employs TRBV19 and TRBJ1-1; no clear D gene. The V end lost 9 bases, the J end lost 0 bases, and 17 bases lay between the germline ends. The CDR3 runs 15 residues. Looked up from germline, CDR1 is LNHDA and CDR2 is SQIVND (reference sequence). The DNA for the CDR3 is TGTGCCAGCGCCCCCCGTAGTGGGATGAACACTGAAGCTTTCTTT. It codes for CASAPRSGMNTEAFF.

A word on this clonotype: A much larger clone differs by one base, so this may be a read error. In this CDR3 the conserved last residue, phenylalanine or tryptophan, is missing, so a read error is likely. The rearrangement uses TRBV6-2 or TRBV6-3 and TRBJ2-1, with TRBD1 identical over 12 bases. Germline V CDR1 and CDR2: MNHEY, SVGEGT. The CDR3 extends over 17 amino acids. V gave up 5 bases and J gave up 6 bases; unmatched junction bases: 11. This CDR3 reads CASSEYPGQGAINEQFS. CDR3 DNA sequence: TGTGCCAGCAGTGAATATCCGGGACAGGGGGCAATCAATGAGCAGTTCTCC.

This chain connects TRBV7-9 to TRBJ2-3; a possible D gene is TRBD2 (7 bases). Trimming pared 6 bases from V and 2 bases from J, leaving 15 bases between. CDR1 and CDR2 from the germline V gene are SEHNR and FQNEAQ (reference sequence). The CDR3 totals 15 residues. In nucleotides, the CDR3 is TGTGCCAGCAGAACCTTGGGGGGGCACACAGATACGCAGTATTTT. Amino acids: CASRTLGGHTDTQYF.

This clonotype occurred a few times. The genes are TRBV6-5 and TRBJ2-2; 7 positions match TRBD2. Unmatched junction bases numbered 6, after V lost 2 bases and J lost 3 bases. Per germline, CDR1 MNHEY and CDR2 SVGAGI. The CDR3 contains 16 residues. CDR3 amino acids: CASSYLRLADTGELFF. In DNA form, the CDR3 reads TGTGCCAGCAGTTACCTGAGACTAGCTGACACCGGGGAGCTGTTTTTT.

This clonotype has at least ten counts. The chain joins TRBV19 to TRBJ2-4, with a tentative D call TRBD1 (6 bases). Germline V gene sequence: CDR1 LNHDA, CDR2 SQIVND (reference sequence). Trimming left V 0 bases short and J 8 bases short, with 14 bases between. This CDR3 contains 15 residues. CDR3 DNA sequence: TGTGCCAGTAGTATAGAAACAGGGCTCTTGGACATTCAGTACTTC. It specifies CASSIETGLLDIQYF.

The chain is built from TRBV2 and TRBJ2-1; D not resolved. Trimming took off 4 bases at V and 10 bases at J, with 8 bases between the two ends. Looked up from germline, CDR1 is SNHLY and CDR2 is FYNNEI. This CDR3 is 11 amino acids long. This chain's CDR3 is CASSGDGEQFF. CDR3 bases: TGTGCCAGCAGTGGGGATGGCGAGCAGTTCTTC.